The clone carrying this T cell receptor beta chain has only a few counts. This entry belongs to a study of human T cells and chemical hapten exposure. About the research overall: The sensitizing agent was 2% DPC, placed on roughly 2 cm by roughly 2 cm of upper inner arm skin. Weekly scalp doses of diphenylcyclopropenone were given to patients during the roughly 23-week study.

Trimming removed 5 bases from V and 0 bases from J, with 15 bases in between. This CDR3 has 16 residues. CDR1 SGHTA and CDR2 FQGNSA come from the germline V gene. Time point noted: pre-sensitization, week 0. The treatment was: therapeutic diphenylcyclopropenone sensitization with weekly scalp DPC. Non-pregnant alopecia patients aged 18 to 70, suitable for DPC therapy. TCRdb reprocessed the RACE reads with MiXCR, giving one entry per CDR3 protein. This table has some 360,000 distinct CDR3 sequences, 5% to 6.5% appearing once. Sequencing used whole blood, obtained in connection with sensitization to the hapten diphenylcyclopropenone (DPC). The clonotype comes from a woman aged 45-60 years with alopecia areata. Some clones in this sample may be carry-over from other donors' samples. The chain recombines TRBV7-2 with TRBJ2-3; D ambiguous. The CDR3 DNA is TGTGCCAGCAGCCTGAATGGAGAATCTAGCACAGATACGCAGTATTTT. Translating gives CASSLNGESSTDTQYF.